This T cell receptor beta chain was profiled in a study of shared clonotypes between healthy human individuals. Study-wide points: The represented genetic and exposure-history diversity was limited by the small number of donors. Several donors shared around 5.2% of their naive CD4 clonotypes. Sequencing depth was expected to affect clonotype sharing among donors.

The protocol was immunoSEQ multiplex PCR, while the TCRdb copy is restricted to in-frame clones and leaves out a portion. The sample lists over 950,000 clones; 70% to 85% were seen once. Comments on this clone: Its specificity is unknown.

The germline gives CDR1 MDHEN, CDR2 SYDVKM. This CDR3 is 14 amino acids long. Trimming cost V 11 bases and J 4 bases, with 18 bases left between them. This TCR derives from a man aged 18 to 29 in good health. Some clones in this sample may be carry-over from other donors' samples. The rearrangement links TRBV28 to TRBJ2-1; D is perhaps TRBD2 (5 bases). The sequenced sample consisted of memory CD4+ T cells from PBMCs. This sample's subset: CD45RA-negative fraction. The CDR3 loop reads CAARGRAEYNEQFF. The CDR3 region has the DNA TGTGCCGCAAGAGGGCGGGCGGAATACAATGAGCAGTTCTTC.